This TCR beta chain is from a study of T cell changes during pregnancy in multiple sclerosis. Some clones are missing from TCRdb's copy, which holds only in-frame ones; the method was immunoSEQ multiplex PCR. Among approximately 60,000 clones listed, under 95% were seen once. V was clipped by 2 bases and J by 6 bases; unmatched bases: 7. Germline CDR1 MGHRA, CDR2 YSYEKL. CDR3 size: 15 residues. This clone has more than one count but fewer than ten. The clonotype originates from a female donor with multiple sclerosis, enrolled in a pregnancy study. Sample: peripheral blood, taken in the second trimester of pregnancy. This rearrangement joins TRBV4-1 to TRBJ1-5, with 7 bases lining up with TRBD1. In DNA form, the CDR3 reads TGCGCCAGCAGCCAATTTATGTCAGGGGGTCAGCCCCAGCATTTT. Translating it yields CASSQFMSGGQPQHF.